The 20 T cell receptor beta chains in this list originate from one sample, sequenced in a study of shared clonotypes between healthy human individuals. Here immunoSEQ multiplex PCR was the method, and the copy in TCRdb shows in-frame clones only, minus some. The table has approximately 530,000 clones, 90% to 96% seen once. Sample: naive CD4+ T cells sorted from blood. Described subset: CD45RA+ positively selected. These receptor sequences come from a woman aged 25 to 39 in good health.

V and J are TRBV5-1 and TRBJ2-3; tentative D call: TRBD1 (5 bases). Trimming took 0 bases from V and 0 from J, leaving 14 bases between them. Germline CDR1 and CDR2: SGHRS and YFSETQ. The CDR3 totals 17 residues. DNA for the CDR3: TGCGCCAGCAGCTTGGAATTCAGGGCCTCTAGCACAGATACGCAGTATTTT. Translating it yields CASSLEFRASSTDTQYF.

This clone was counted once. This chain joins TRBV11-1 and TRBJ2-3; D ambiguous. From germline, CDR1 is SGHAT and CDR2 FQDESV (reference sequence). V lost 4 bases, J lost 5 bases, and 10 bases lay in between. The CDR3 runs 13 residues. CDR3 loop: CASSSALGDTQYF. Here the CDR3 DNA reads TGTGCCAGCAGCTCCGCGCTAGGAGATACGCAGTATTTT.

The J gene is TRBJ2-7, the V gene TRBV2; D perhaps matches TRBD1 (8 bases). There are 14 residues in the CDR3. The germline V and J ends were trimmed by 6 bases and 4 bases, with 16 bases remaining between them. Germline V lookup: CDR1 SNHLY, CDR2 FYNNEI. The CDR3 reads CASRETGDYYEQYF. CDR3 sequence (DNA): TGTGCCAGCAGGGAGACAGGGGACTATTACGAGCAGTACTTC.

This clone was recorded once. The chain carries TRBV18 and TRBJ2-2; D may be TRBD1 or TRBD2 (5 bases each). Looked up from germline, CDR1 is KGHSH and CDR2 is LQKENI. This CDR3 has 16 amino acids. V was shortened by 3 bases and J by 0 bases, with 11 bases between the two germline ends. The CDR3 coding sequence is TGTGCCAGCTCACCCCGGGGCAGGGCGAACACCGGGGAGCTGTTTTTT. Encoded protein: CASSPRGRANTGELFF.

The rearrangement uses TRBV5-1 and TRBJ2-7; 8 nucleotides match TRBD2. This CDR3 contains 13 residues. J was trimmed by 6 bases and V by 7 bases; bases with no gene match: 9. Germline CDR1 is SGHRS and CDR2 is YFSETQ. In DNA, the CDR3 is TGCGCCAGCGCGCCGGGACTAGTGGGCGAGCAGTACTTC. Amino acid sequence: CASAPGLVGEQYF.

The rearrangement links TRBV7-9 to TRBJ2-7; D might be TRBD1 (6 bases). Germline V CDR1 and CDR2: SEHNR, FQNEAQ (reference sequence). The V end was cut by 2 bases, the J end by 5 bases, with 19 bases between. The CDR3 runs 16 residues. As DNA, the CDR3 is TGTGCCAGCAGCTTAATGCCAAGGGGGTCTGGGAACGAGCAGTACTTC. Protein: CASSLMPRGSGNEQYF.

The chain has TRBV6-5 and TRBJ2-5; 13 positions agree with TRBD2. The J call is uncertain, as TRBJ2-7 better fits the DNA end. CDR1 and CDR2 from the germline V gene are MNHEY and SVGAGI. This CDR3 spans 15 amino acids. The CDR3 loop is CASRPGTSGIYEQYF. The CDR3 DNA reads as TGTGCCAGCAGACCAGGGACTAGCGGGATTTACGAGCAGTACTTC.

The chain links TRBV11-3 to TRBJ1-1; 9 bases map to TRBD1. Losses at the gene ends were 5 bases for V and 1 base for J; bases not matched to a gene: 2. The CDR3 is made up of 14 amino acids. Germline V lookup: CDR1 SGHNT, CDR2 YENEEA. The CDR3 is CASSQGQGNTEAFF. Here the CDR3 DNA reads TGTGCCAGCAGCCAGGGACAGGGGAACACTGAAGCTTTCTTT.

This clone was picked up one time. The CDR3 region is CASSTKQGLWVDEQYF. For the CDR3, the DNA is TGTGCCAGTAGTACCAAACAGGGCCTATGGGTTGACGAGCAGTACTTC. The J gene is TRBJ2-7, the V gene TRBV19, with D possibly matching TRBD1 (6 bases). The length of the CDR3 is 16 residues. CDR1 LNHDA and CDR2 SQIVND come from the germline V gene (reference sequence). V was clipped by 4 bases and J by 5 bases, with 21 bases between them.

The J gene is TRBJ1-1, the V gene TRBV7-8; D ambiguous. The germline V gene has CDR1 SGHVS and CDR2 FQNEAQ. V was clipped by 5 bases and J by 0 bases, with 13 bases between them. CDR3 length: 15 amino acids. Here the CDR3 DNA reads TGTGCCAGCAGCCCCGAGCCGCGAATGAACACTGAAGCTTTCTTT. Residues: CASSPEPRMNTEAFF.

This chain links TRBV19 with TRBJ2-7, with 7 bases lining up with TRBD2. V was clipped by 5 bases and J by 0 bases; unmatched bases: 10. The CDR3 length is 16 residues. Germline V gives CDR1 LNHDA, CDR2 SQIVND (reference sequence). The chain's CDR3 is CASSPWGGTSSYEQYF. For the CDR3, the DNA is TGTGCCAGTAGTCCTTGGGGGGGAACCAGCTCCTACGAGCAGTACTTC.

The rearrangement uses TRBV2 and TRBJ1-5, with TRBD1 matching over 7 bases. Germline V gene lookup returns CDR1 SNHLY and CDR2 FYNNEI. The V gene end was trimmed by 6 bases and the J gene end by 7 bases; junction bases not matched to a gene: 9. The CDR3 is 14 amino acids. CDR3 sequence reads: CASSEFQGVQPQHF. The CDR3 nucleotides are TGTGCCAGCAGCGAGTTTCAGGGGGTGCAGCCCCAGCATTTT.

The CDR3 reads CASQGTGDEKLFF. The CDR3 coding sequence is TGTGCCAGCCAAGGGACAGGGGATGAAAAACTGTTTTTT. The genes are TRBV6-1 and TRBJ1-4; 10 bases align to TRBD1. Germline lookup yields CDR1 MNHNS and CDR2 SASEGT. The CDR3 is 13 amino acids. V was pared by 8 bases and J by 6 bases, with 3 bases of the junction left unmatched.

The chain uses TRBV4-1 and TRBJ2-7, with 7 nucleotides matching TRBD2. This CDR3 is 16 amino acids long. Trimming at V came to 1 base and at J to 3 bases, leaving 9 bases not matched to a gene. CDR1 is MGHRA, CDR2 YSYEKL, per germline. DNA for the CDR3: TGCGCCAGCAGCCAAGCCGCCGGGACTATCATCTACGAGCAGTACTTC. Translation gives CASSQAAGTIIYEQYF.

The chain recombines TRBV4-1 with TRBJ2-1; TRBD2 agrees at 10 bases. Looked up from germline, CDR1 is MGHRA and CDR2 is YSYEKL. The V gene end was trimmed by 3 bases and the J gene end by 7 bases; junction bases not matched to a gene: 18. CDR3 length: 19 amino acids. DNA for the CDR3: TGCGCCAGCAGCCATCTGGCTCCTAAGCGGGCTAGCGGGAGAAATGAGCAGTTCTTC. Translating gives CASSHLAPKRASGRNEQFF.

The chain employs TRBV5-4 and TRBJ2-3; TRBD2 might be the D (5 bases). The germline V gene has CDR1 SGHNT and CDR2 YYREEE (reference sequence). V lost 1 base to trimming and J lost 2 bases, with 11 bases between them. This CDR3 comprises 15 residues. In DNA, the CDR3 is TGTGCCAGCAGCTTGTTGGAGCGGATCACAGATACGCAGTATTTT. Encoded protein: CASSLLERITDTQYF.

J is TRBJ2-7 and V is TRBV7-7, with TRBD1 identical over 9 bases. Germline V gene lookup returns CDR1 SSHAT and CDR2 FNYEAQ (reference sequence). The CDR3 loop spans 14 amino acids. With V trimmed by 5 bases and J by 5 bases, 7 bases remained unmatched. CDR3 nucleotide sequence: TGTGCCAGCAGCAGAATTGGGACAGGGAACGAGCAGTACTTC. As protein: CASSRIGTGNEQYF.

V is TRBV29-1 and J is TRBJ2-7; no clear D. With 6 bases removed from V and 5 bases from J, the gap between germline ends came to 17 bases. The CDR3 totals 13 residues. CDR1 is SQVTM, CDR2 ANQGSEA, per germline. CDR3 bases: TGCAGCGTCACACGGGTGGGTCTCAACGAGCAGTACTTC. Translating it yields CSVTRVGLNEQYF.

The chain couples TRBV6-5 to TRBJ1-5; D unresolved. V shed 5 bases and J shed 0 bases, with 5 bases lying between them. Germline CDR1 MNHEY, CDR2 SVGAGI. CDR3 size: 13 residues. CDR3 sequence: CASSRTSNQPQHF. The CDR3 DNA reads as TGTGCCAGCAGTCGGACTAGCAATCAGCCCCAGCATTTT.

This clone was picked up one time. The chain recombines TRBV4-1 with TRBJ1-3; D not certain. The CDR3 has 14 amino acids. Germline CDR1 is MGHRA and CDR2 is YSYEKL. V was shortened by 2 bases and J by 0 bases, with 5 bases between the two germline ends. CDR3 in amino acids: CASSQLISGNTIYF. The CDR3 DNA reads as TGCGCCAGCAGCCAATTGATCTCTGGAAACACCATATATTTT.